The source of this T cell receptor (beta chain) is a study of CD4 T cells in relation to SARS-CoV-2 and coronaviruses. CD4 enrichment then naive enrichment separated naive from memory CD4+ cells. Trimming pared 6 bases from V and 0 bases from J, leaving 14 bases between. The CDR3 spans 15 residues. Germline assignment: CDR1 SEHNR and CDR2 FQNEAQ (reference sequence). As for this clone: Its cognate antigen is unknown.

The protocol was immunoSEQ multiplex PCR, while the TCRdb copy is restricted to in-frame clones and leaves out a portion. The sample has around 41,000 clones, 84% seen once. J is TRBJ1-2 and V is TRBV7-9; D call uncertain. This TCR was recovered from an adult with COVID-19. The sequencing sample was made of naive CD4+ T cells from PBMCs, cultured in vitro. The subset denotes: naive CD4+ T cells isolated by negative enrichment. The CDR3 DNA reads TGTGCCAGCAGACCCGTCGGCCGAGCTAACTATGGCTACACCTTC. Its protein is CASRPVGRANYGYTF.